These 20 T cell receptor beta chains came from one sample sequenced in a study of blood T cell repertoires in COVID-19. TCRdb's table, derived via immunoSEQ multiplex PCR, lists solely in-frame clones and lacks some. The data contain around 280,000 clones, around 88% of them seen just once; the ten biggest clones take up 6%. Input material: PBMCs or T cells enriched from blood (not recorded which). The receptors shown here come from a woman aged 40 to 50 who had recovered from COVID-19.

V usage is TRBV5-4 and J usage is TRBJ2-7, with D hard to call. The CDR3 contains 13 residues. V shed 0 bases and J shed 1 base, with 5 bases lying between them. Germline loops: CDR1 SGHNT, CDR2 YYREEE (reference sequence). Here the CDR3 reads CASSLVNSYEQYF. CDR3 DNA sequence: TGTGCCAGCAGCTTGGTTAATTCCTACGAGCAGTACTTC.

CDR3 nucleotide sequence: TGTGCCAGCAGTCTACCCAGGATTGCAGATACGCAGTATTTT. Translating gives CASSLPRIADTQYF. The chain is built from TRBV28 and TRBJ2-3; D remains unclear. Germline V gives CDR1 MDHEN, CDR2 SYDVKM. V lost 5 bases, J lost 4 bases, and 13 bases lay in between. The CDR3 extends over 14 amino acids.

The V gene is TRBV5-1, the J gene TRBJ2-3; 9 bases are a match to TRBD2. There are 16 residues in the CDR3. Losses at the gene ends were 4 bases for V and 3 bases for J; bases not matched to a gene: 9. The germline CDR1 and CDR2 sequences are SGHRS and YFSETQ. The CDR3 region has the DNA TGCGCCAGCAGCCTAGGGGCGGGAGGGAGTACAGATACGCAGTATTTT. It is translated as CASSLGAGGSTDTQYF.

This chain connects TRBV11-2 to TRBJ2-7; 14 bases match TRBD2. The trim removed 1 base at V and 4 bases at J, leaving 6 bases unmatched. CDR3 length equals 17 residues. Germline CDR1 SGHAT, CDR2 FQNNGV. The CDR3 region is CASSLGTSGRSWYEQYF. In DNA form, the CDR3 reads TGTGCCAGCAGCTTAGGGACTAGCGGGAGGTCTTGGTACGAGCAGTACTTC.

The rearrangement uses TRBV19 and TRBJ2-7, with 9 bases that match TRBD1. The CDR3 totals 14 residues. The germline V gene has CDR1 LNHDA and CDR2 SQIVND (reference sequence). V shed 5 bases, J shed 4 bases, and the junction held 6 bases outside the gene matches. CDR3 DNA: TGTGCCAGTAGTCCATCCGGGACAGGGTACGAGCAGTACTTC. This gives the protein CASSPSGTGYEQYF. The entire variable domain, with the rest obtained from reference TRBV19 and TRBJ2-7, is as follows: DGGITQSPKYLFRKEGQNVTLSCEQNLNHDAMYWYRQDPGQGLRLIYYSQIVNDFQKGDIAEGYSVSREKKESFPLTVTSAQKNPTAFYLCASSPSGTGYEQYFGPGTRLTVT.

This chain connects TRBV2 to TRBJ2-4; 9 bases map to TRBD1. V lost 8 bases to trimming and J lost 7 bases; unmatched junction nucleotides: 3. The CDR3 has 12 amino acids. Per the germline V gene, CDR1 is SNHLY and CDR2 is FYNNEI. CDR3 in amino acids: CASWTGENIQYF. Here the CDR3 DNA reads TGTGCCAGCTGGACAGGGGAGAACATTCAGTACTTC.

This sequence joins TRBV7-2 and TRBJ2-7; 9 bases align to TRBD2. This CDR3 comprises 16 residues. V shed 1 base and J 7 bases; nucleotides not matched to a gene: 11. Germline V gene data show CDR1 as SGHTA and CDR2 as FQGNSA. In DNA form, the CDR3 reads TGTGCCAGCAGCTTAGGTCCGGCGGGAGGGCCGGGTGAGCAGTACTTC. This translates into CASSLGPAGGPGEQYF. Full variable domain (remainder filled in from reference TRBV7-2 and TRBJ2-7): GAGVSQSPSNKVTEKGKDVELRCDPISGHTALYWYRQSLGQGLEFLIYFQGNSAPDKSGLPSDRFSAERTGGSVSTLTIQRTQQEDSAVYLCASSLGPAGGPGEQYFGPGTRLTVT.

There are a few counts of this clone. CDR3 residues: CASSETTGFKYF. The CDR3 region has the DNA TGCGCCAGCAGTGAGACTACAGGGTTTAAGTACTTC. The chain couples TRBV10-1 to TRBJ2-7, with D perhaps matching TRBD1 (6 bases). CDR1 and CDR2 from the germline V gene are WNHNN and SYGVQD (reference sequence). V dropped 2 bases and J dropped 11 bases, with 13 bases sitting between them. CDR3 length equals 12 residues.

The chain couples TRBV4-3 to TRBJ1-2; 7 bases align to TRBD1. Germline-derived CDR1 and CDR2 are LGHNA and YSLEER. The CDR3 consists of 14 residues. The J segment lost 5 bases and the V segment lost 4 bases, leaving 7 bases of the junction unmatched. The chain's CDR3 is CASSRSGTVYGYTF. The CDR3 bases are TGCGCCAGCAGCCGCTCCGGGACAGTTTATGGCTACACCTTC.

V usage is TRBV4-1 and J usage is TRBJ2-1, with D maybe TRBD2 (6 bases). Looked up from germline, CDR1 is MGHRA and CDR2 is YSYEKL. The CDR3 sequence is 15 residues long. Trimming took 6 bases from V and 2 from J, leaving 14 bases between them. CDR3 in DNA: TGCGCCAGCAGGGCGGCTAGCGCGACCTACAATGAGCAGTTCTTC. This sequence encodes CASRAASATYNEQFF.

In the case of this clone: At one of its ends the junction is not consistent with the germline gene, which may arise from a read error. This rearrangement joins TRBV7-9 to TRBJ2-1; 8 bases are shared with TRBD2. CDR3 size: 13 residues. Germline V gives CDR1 SEHNR, CDR2 FQNEAQ (reference sequence). The CDR3 sequence: CASSLAESGSCIF. The CDR3 region has the DNA TGTGCCAGCAGCTTAGCAGAGAGCGGGAGTTGTATCTTC.

This clone was seen ten or more times. Here the CDR3 DNA reads TGCGCCAGCAGCCAAGCAGGACAGGGCGGAGGCTATGGCTACACCTTC. Protein sequence: CASSQAGQGGGYGYTF. The genes are TRBV4-3 and TRBJ1-2, with 8 positions matching TRBD1. The germline gives CDR1 LGHNA, CDR2 YSLEER. The CDR3 extends over 16 amino acids. V dropped 1 base and J dropped 4; count of bases not matched to a gene: 8.

The rearrangement joins TRBV5-1 to TRBJ2-7; 7 bases agree with TRBD1. CDR3 length: 15 amino acids. The V gene end was trimmed by 1 base and the J gene end by 0 bases; junction bases not matched to a gene: 4. Germline V CDR1 and CDR2: SGHRS, YFSETQ. CDR3 nucleotides: TGCGCCAGCAGCTTGACAGGGGCCCGCTCCTACGAGCAGTACTTC. It yields the protein CASSLTGARSYEQYF.

V and J are TRBV28 and TRBJ2-7, with unresolved D. Trimming removed 3 bases from V and 2 bases from J, with 11 bases in between. The CDR3 runs 14 residues. Germline CDR1 and CDR2: MDHEN and SYDVKM. CDR3 nucleotides: TGTGCCAGCAGTTTTCGGCAGGCTCCCTACGAGCAGTACTTC. Translating gives CASSFRQAPYEQYF.

This clone was observed once. The chain combines TRBV27 with TRBJ2-3; TRBD2 matches at 12 bases. The CDR3 contains 20 residues. The V gene end was trimmed by 1 base and the J gene end by 4 bases; junction bases not matched to a gene: 15. Germline CDR1 is MNHEY and CDR2 is SMNVEV (reference sequence). DNA of the CDR3: TGTGCCAGCAGTTTATACGGCAGGGACCCACTAGCGGGAGGTGCAGATACGCAGTATTTT. It specifies CASSLYGRDPLAGGADTQYF.

This clone came up once. The gene calls are TRBV9 and TRBJ1-6; 7 nucleotides agree with TRBD1. The CDR3 sequence is 15 residues long. Per the germline V gene, CDR1 is SGDLS and CDR2 is YYNGEE. The ends lost 0 bases at V and 8 bases at J; junction bases unmatched: 5. This CDR3 is CASSVDGQVDSPLHF. The CDR3 DNA reads as TGTGCCAGCAGCGTAGACGGACAGGTCGATTCACCCCTCCACTTT.

The chain is built from TRBV7-8 and TRBJ2-7; 9 bases line up with TRBD2. CDR1 is SGHVS and CDR2 is FQNEAQ in the germline V gene. V dropped 2 bases and J dropped 6; count of bases not matched to a gene: 8. The CDR3 is made up of 15 amino acids. CDR3 coding DNA: TGTGCCAGCAGCTTACTTGTAGCGGGAGTCGCCGAGCAGTACTTC. It codes for CASSLLVAGVAEQYF.

The rearrangement uses TRBV6-5 and TRBJ1-3; no clear D gene. In germline, CDR1 is MNHEY, CDR2 SVGAGI. With 2 bases removed from V and 7 bases from J, the gap between germline ends came to 15 bases. The CDR3 covers 15 residues. CDR3: CASSYARSGGNTIYF. The CDR3 region has the DNA TGTGCCAGCAGTTACGCACGGTCTGGAGGGAACACCATATATTTT.

The chain employs TRBV28 and TRBJ1-2; TRBD1 agrees at 7 bases. Germline assignment: CDR1 MDHEN and CDR2 SYDVKM. The trim removed 3 bases at V and 2 bases at J, leaving 6 bases unmatched. This CDR3 has 15 amino acids. The CDR3 coding sequence is TGTGCCAGCAGTTTCGACAGGGTACTCAACTATGGCTACACCTTC. Its protein product is CASSFDRVLNYGYTF.

This clone appeared once. The V call is TRBV4-1, the J call TRBJ2-5; D may be TRBD1 (5 bases). V was shortened by 5 bases and J by 2 bases, with 9 bases between the two germline ends. Per germline, CDR1 MGHRA and CDR2 YSYEKL. The CDR3 sequence is 13 residues long. The CDR3 region is CASSLTVQETQYF. CDR3 DNA sequence: TGCGCCAGCAGCTTGACAGTACAAGAGACCCAGTACTTC.